What follows are 20 T cell receptor beta chains derived from one specimen sequenced in a study of cytomegalovirus exposure and HLA in healthy donors. A multiplex PCR was run with 60 Vbeta primers and 13 Jbeta primers. Data came from immunoSEQ multiplex PCR; TCRdb stores just in-frame clones and leaves some out. The sample includes under 150,000 clones, roughly 9.6% seen only once; the top ten take 6% to 7.5%. Sequencing was performed on PBMCs. The receptors come from a middle-aged woman in good health and CMV-seropositive.

This clone was seen a few times. This sequence joins TRBV11-2 and TRBJ2-5, with TRBD2 as a possible D gene (5 bases). CDR1 and CDR2 (germline): SGHAT, FQNNGV. V was clipped by 6 bases and J by 5 bases, with 16 bases between them. The CDR3 consists of 14 residues. This CDR3 is CASRPYGIAETQYF. Here the CDR3 DNA reads TGTGCCAGCAGACCCTACGGGATAGCGGAGACCCAGTACTTC.

This clone was seen a handful of times. V and J are TRBV5-1 and TRBJ1-6, with D perhaps TRBD1 (5 bases). The length of the CDR3 is 13 residues. V was trimmed by 5 bases and J by 5 bases, leaving 8 bases between them. CDR1 SGHRS and CDR2 YFSETQ come from the germline V gene. CDR3 residues: CASRGQDNSPLHF. The DNA of the CDR3 is TGCGCCAGCAGGGGGCAAGATAATTCACCCCTCCACTTT. Combining the CDR3 with reference TRBV5-1 and TRBJ1-6 gives the whole variable domain KAGVTQTPRYLIKTRGQQVTLSCSPISGHRSVSWYQQTPGQGLQFLFEYFSETQRNKGNFPGRFSGRQFSNSRSEMNVSTLELGDSALYLCASRGQDNSPLHFGNGTRLTVT.

This clone was counted only a few times. V and J are TRBV7-9 and TRBJ2-5, with 7 bases matching TRBD2. Germline V CDR1 and CDR2: SEHNR, FQNEAQ (reference sequence). J lost 4 bases, V lost 4 bases, and 6 bases had no gene match. The CDR3 is made up of 14 amino acids. CDR3 nucleotide sequence: TGTGCCAGCAGCTCCTGGGGGGGGAGAGAGACCCAGTACTTC. Residues: CASSSWGGRETQYF.

This clone has just a few counts. The chain has TRBV5-1 and TRBJ2-1; D is possibly TRBD2 (6 bases). Germline-derived CDR1 and CDR2 are SGHRS and YFSETQ. V was cut by 2 bases and J by 10 bases, with 16 bases left in between. The CDR3 extends over 14 amino acids. The CDR3 bases are TGCGCCAGCAGCTTCTTAAGGGACTTCGGGGAGCAGTTCTTC. Translating gives CASSFLRDFGEQFF.

There are a few counts of this clone. The V gene is TRBV7-9, the J gene TRBJ1-3; no firm D call. Germline CDR1 and CDR2: SEHNR and FQNEAQ (reference sequence). The CDR3 consists of 14 residues. V lost 3 bases, J lost 0 bases, and 6 bases lay in between. CDR3: CASSFQDSGNTIYF. The CDR3 nucleotides read TGTGCCAGCAGCTTTCAGGACTCTGGAAACACCATATATTTT.

The chain carries TRBV5-1 and TRBJ1-1; TRBD1 agrees at 9 bases. Germline V CDR1 and CDR2: SGHRS, YFSETQ. The CDR3 has 17 residues. The trim removed 0 bases at V and 2 bases at J, leaving 8 bases unmatched. DNA for the CDR3: TGCGCCAGCAGCTTGGGACCTCGACAGGGGGGCAACACTGAAGCTTTCTTT. Encoded protein: CASSLGPRQGGNTEAFF.

The chain employs TRBV5-1 and TRBJ2-1; 13 nucleotides align to TRBD2. CDR3 length equals 14 residues. Germline values: CDR1 SGHRS, CDR2 YFSETQ. Losses at the gene ends were 2 bases for V and 10 bases for J; bases not matched to a gene: 3. The chain's CDR3 is CASSFGLAGVEQFF. CDR3 DNA: TGCGCCAGCAGCTTCGGACTAGCGGGGGTCGAGCAGTTCTTC. The full variable domain, its missing parts supplied by reference TRBV5-1 and TRBJ2-1, is KAGVTQTPRYLIKTRGQQVTLSCSPISGHRSVSWYQQTPGQGLQFLFEYFSETQRNKGNFPGRFSGRQFSNSRSEMNVSTLELGDSALYLCASSFGLAGVEQFFGPGTRLTVL.

The genes are TRBV11-2 and TRBJ1-2; 12 bases align to TRBD1. The J segment lost 2 bases and the V segment lost 4 bases, leaving 11 bases of the junction unmatched. This CDR3 spans 18 amino acids. CDR1 and CDR2 from the germline V gene are SGHAT and FQNNGV. CDR3 DNA: TGTGCCAGCAGCTCGCTGGGACAGGGGGCAGAGGTAAACTATGGCTACACCTTC. This gives the protein CASSSLGQGAEVNYGYTF.

This clone was observed a handful of times. J is TRBJ1-5 and V is TRBV2, with D possibly TRBD1 on 5 matching bases. The V and J ends lost 6 bases and 2 bases respectively, with 14 bases between them. Per the germline V gene, CDR1 is SNHLY and CDR2 is FYNNEI. The CDR3 length is 15 residues. The CDR3 DNA is TGTGCCAGCAGCGTGGACACCGACGGCAATCAGCCCCAGCATTTT. Translated, it gives CASSVDTDGNQPQHF.

This clone occurred a few times. The V gene is TRBV5-1, the J gene TRBJ1-1; 7 bases map to TRBD1. CDR1 SGHRS and CDR2 YFSETQ come from the germline V gene. The CDR3 has 15 residues. J was trimmed by 1 base and V by 4 bases; bases with no gene match: 7. This CDR3 is CASSKGQTPNTEAFF. The CDR3 DNA is TGCGCCAGCAGCAAGGGACAGACACCGAACACTGAAGCTTTCTTT.

The chain employs TRBV19 and TRBJ2-6; TRBD1 aligns across 10 bases. CDR1 is LNHDA and CDR2 is SQIVND in the germline V gene (reference sequence). There are 17 residues in the CDR3. The V segment lost 5 bases and the J segment 0 bases; nucleotides outside the gene matches: 4. The CDR3 nucleotides are TGTGCCAGTAGTGCCCGACAGGGGGCCTCTGGGGCCAACGTCCTGACTTTC. This encodes CASSARQGASGANVLTF.

V and J are TRBV19 and TRBJ1-2, with 8 bases matching TRBD1. This CDR3 is built from 16 residues. After removal of 6 bases from V and 4 bases from J, the junction contained 13 bases not matched to a gene. The germline V gene encodes CDR1 LNHDA and CDR2 SQIVND (reference sequence). CDR3 region: CASSHTPEGQGYGYTF. CDR3 in DNA: TGTGCCAGTAGCCACACCCCGGAAGGACAGGGCTATGGCTACACCTTC.

The chain joins TRBV14 to TRBJ2-1; the D gene is possibly TRBD2 (5 bases). V dropped 4 bases and J dropped 9 bases, with 16 bases sitting between them. The CDR3 extends over 14 amino acids. Looked up from germline, CDR1 is SGHDN and CDR2 is FVKESK. The CDR3 protein is CASSRVTIESEQFF. The CDR3 DNA is TGTGCCAGCAGCCGAGTGACTATCGAGAGTGAGCAGTTCTTC.

This clone occurred a few times. The CDR3 here is CASSLGTASGYGYTF. DNA of the CDR3: TGTGCCAGCAGCTTAGGGACAGCTTCAGGCTATGGCTACACCTTC. The V call is TRBV7-9, the J call TRBJ1-2; tentatively, D is TRBD1 (6 bases). The V gene lost 1 base and the J gene lost 4 bases, with 13 bases spanning the gap. Germline CDR1 and CDR2: SEHNR and FQNEAQ (reference sequence). CDR3 size: 15 residues.

This clone has more than one count but fewer than ten. The V and J genes are TRBV2 and TRBJ1-2, with 11 bases lining up with TRBD1. The CDR3 has 16 amino acids. The V segment lost 2 bases and the J segment 3 bases; nucleotides outside the gene matches: 5. Germline loops: CDR1 SNHLY, CDR2 FYNNEI. In DNA form, the CDR3 reads TGTGCCAGCAGTGAATGGACAGGGGGCGCCGACTATGGCTACACCTTC. Translation gives CASSEWTGGADYGYTF. The variable domain in full, completed from reference TRBV2 and TRBJ1-2, reads EPEVTQTPSHQVTQMGQEVILRCVPISNHLYFYWYRQILGQKVEFLVSFYNNEISEKSEIFDDQFSVERPDGSNFTLKIRSTKLEDSAMYFCASSEWTGGADYGYTFGSGTRLTVV.

This clone showed up just a few times. The V and J genes are TRBV10-2 and TRBJ1-2; D is possibly TRBD1 (5 bases). Trimming left V 0 bases short and J 4 bases short, with 18 bases between. In germline, CDR1 is WSHSY, CDR2 SAAADI. The CDR3 contains 17 residues. CDR3 bases: TGCGCCAGCAGTGAGTCGACTCTGGGGGGGTCGGCCTATGGCTACACCTTC. Its protein is CASSESTLGGSAYGYTF.

The rearrangement joins TRBV2 to TRBJ1-4; TRBD1 agrees at 7 bases. V shed 2 bases and J 7 bases; nucleotides not matched to a gene: 7. Germline CDR1 reads SNHLY; CDR2 reads FYNNEI. The length of the CDR3 is 15 residues. Here the CDR3 DNA reads TGTGCCAGCAGTGAAATAGGGGGCATAGCTGAAAAACTGTTTTTT. This gives the protein CASSEIGGIAEKLFF. Supplemented by reference TRBV2 and TRBJ1-4, the full variable domain reads EPEVTQTPSHQVTQMGQEVILRCVPISNHLYFYWYRQILGQKVEFLVSFYNNEISEKSEIFDDQFSVERPDGSNFTLKIRSTKLEDSAMYFCASSEIGGIAEKLFFGSGTQLSVL.

Only a few counts were recorded for this clone. At the DNA level, this CDR3 is encoded by other sequences in the same sample as well. The chain combines TRBV5-1 with TRBJ2-5; possibly TRBD1 for D (7 bases). In germline, CDR1 is SGHRS, CDR2 YFSETQ. This CDR3 comprises 15 residues. Trimming shortened V by 0 bases and J by 5 bases, and 14 bases separated the two germline ends. CDR3 residues: CASSLGIQGRETQYF. CDR3 coding DNA: TGCGCCAGCAGCTTGGGGATACAGGGGAGGGAGACCCAGTACTTC.

This chain links TRBV7-8 with TRBJ1-2, with D perhaps matching TRBD1 (5 bases). Trimming took 5 bases from V and 5 from J, leaving 15 bases between them. The CDR3 is 14 residues long. CDR1 is SGHVS and CDR2 is FQNEAQ in the germline V gene. The CDR3 here is CASSLTRVGYGYTF. DNA of the CDR3: TGTGCCAGCAGCCTAACCAGGGTCGGTTATGGCTACACCTTC.

This clone was detected a few times. This sequence joins TRBV5-1 and TRBJ2-7; TRBD1 might be the D (6 bases). Trimming left V 0 bases short and J 6 bases short, with 10 bases between. This CDR3 region has 13 residues. The germline CDR1 and CDR2 sequences are SGHRS and YFSETQ. The CDR3 coding sequence is TGCGCCAGCAGCTTGGGGGGGCCGCGCGAGCAGTACTTC. Protein product: CASSLGGPREQYF.